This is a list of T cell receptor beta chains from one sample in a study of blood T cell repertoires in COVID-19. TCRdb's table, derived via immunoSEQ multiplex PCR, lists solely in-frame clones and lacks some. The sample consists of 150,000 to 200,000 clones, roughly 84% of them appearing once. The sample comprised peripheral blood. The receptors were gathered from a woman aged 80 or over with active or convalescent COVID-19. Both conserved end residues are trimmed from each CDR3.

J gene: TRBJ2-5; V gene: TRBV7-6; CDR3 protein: ASSLGLAPPQETQY
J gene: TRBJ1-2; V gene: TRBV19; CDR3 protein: ASTEGDFTPGGYT
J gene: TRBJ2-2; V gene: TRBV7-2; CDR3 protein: ASSPLRGGAIGELF
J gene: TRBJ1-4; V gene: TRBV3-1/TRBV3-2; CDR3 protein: ASSQSWDINEKLF
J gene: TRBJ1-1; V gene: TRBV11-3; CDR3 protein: ASSLVTEAF
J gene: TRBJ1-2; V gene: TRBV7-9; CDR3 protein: ASSLRLGEELNGYT
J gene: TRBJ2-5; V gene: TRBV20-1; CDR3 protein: SASSGGSKTQY
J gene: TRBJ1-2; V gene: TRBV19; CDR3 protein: ASSTGRDYGYT
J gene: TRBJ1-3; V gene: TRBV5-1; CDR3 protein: ASSLAEGRGWTPGNTIY
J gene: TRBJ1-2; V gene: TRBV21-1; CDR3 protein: ASLQGRYT
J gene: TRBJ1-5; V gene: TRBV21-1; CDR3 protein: ASSRYRVSNQPQH
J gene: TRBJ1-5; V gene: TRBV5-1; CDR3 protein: ASSLDGEQPQH
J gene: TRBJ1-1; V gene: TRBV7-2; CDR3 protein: ASSLDRGRGKAF
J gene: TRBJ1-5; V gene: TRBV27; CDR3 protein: ASRLGGYSNQPQH
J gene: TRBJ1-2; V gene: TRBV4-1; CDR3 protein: ASSQTGTGTYGYT
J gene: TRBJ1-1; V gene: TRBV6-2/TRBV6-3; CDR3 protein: ASSLQGARDTEAF
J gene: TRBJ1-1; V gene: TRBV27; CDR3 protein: ASRTGALGTEAF
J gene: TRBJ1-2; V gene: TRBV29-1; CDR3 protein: SVGQLDGYT
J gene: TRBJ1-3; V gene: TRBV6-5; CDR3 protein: ASAPRDRAGNTIY
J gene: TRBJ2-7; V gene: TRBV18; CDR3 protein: ASSPGTTYEQY
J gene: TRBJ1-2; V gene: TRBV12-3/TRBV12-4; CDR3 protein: ASRDGQVGGYT
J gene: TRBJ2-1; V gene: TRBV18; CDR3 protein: ASSPTSIDEQF
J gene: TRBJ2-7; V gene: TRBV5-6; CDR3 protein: ASSPVRGASSYEQY
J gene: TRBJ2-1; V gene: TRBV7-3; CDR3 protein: ASSLSGQVGNEQF
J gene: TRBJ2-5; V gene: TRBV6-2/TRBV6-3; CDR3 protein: ASSGWGQAQQETQY
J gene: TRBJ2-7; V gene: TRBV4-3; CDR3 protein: ASSPQGSLYEQY
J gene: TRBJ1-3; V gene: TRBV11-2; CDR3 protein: ASSRQGSGNTIY
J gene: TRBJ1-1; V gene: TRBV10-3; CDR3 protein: AISTGGNTEAF
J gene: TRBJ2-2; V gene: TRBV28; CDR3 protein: ASLPQGTTGELF
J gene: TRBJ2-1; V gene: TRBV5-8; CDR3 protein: ASSLASGTGSYNEQF
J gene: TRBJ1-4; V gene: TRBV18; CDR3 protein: ASSPGQESGKLF
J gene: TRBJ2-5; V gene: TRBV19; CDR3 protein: ASSIATGTSVETQY
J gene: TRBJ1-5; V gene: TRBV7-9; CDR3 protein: ASSYGSGTGNQPQH
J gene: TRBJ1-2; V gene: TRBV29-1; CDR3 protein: SVPGQGLQTNYGYT
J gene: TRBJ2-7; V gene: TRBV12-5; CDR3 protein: ASGLGQSYEQY
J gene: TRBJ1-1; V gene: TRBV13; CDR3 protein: ASSFGGEAF
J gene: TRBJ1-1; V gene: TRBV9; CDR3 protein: ASSVEQLNTEAF
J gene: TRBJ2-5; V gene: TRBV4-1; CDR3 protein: ASSQDPSGGARETQY
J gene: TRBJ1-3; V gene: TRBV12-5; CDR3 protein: ASGLVLNTIY
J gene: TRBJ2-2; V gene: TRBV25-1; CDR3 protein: ASSDVRRGLPGELF
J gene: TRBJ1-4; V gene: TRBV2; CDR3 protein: ASSLRQGTNEKLF
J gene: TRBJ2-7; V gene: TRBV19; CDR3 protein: ASSAASGTYEQY
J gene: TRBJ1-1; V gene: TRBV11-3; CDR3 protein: ASSPGQGSTEAF
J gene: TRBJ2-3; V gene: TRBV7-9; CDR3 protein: ASSTGTFGDTQY
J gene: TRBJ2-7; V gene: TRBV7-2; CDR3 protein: ASSLIFSGQGAAGEQY
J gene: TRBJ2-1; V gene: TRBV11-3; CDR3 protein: ASSRRTSAFQNHNEQF
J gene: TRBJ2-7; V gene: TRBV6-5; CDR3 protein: ASSITGNEQY
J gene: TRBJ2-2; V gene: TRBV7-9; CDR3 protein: ASTPGHNTGELF
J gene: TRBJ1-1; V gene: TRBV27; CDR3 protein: ASSLSGGAFGTEAF
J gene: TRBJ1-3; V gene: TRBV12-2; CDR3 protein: ASLGSGNTIY